This T cell receptor beta chain was captured in a study of post-analysis software for immune sequencing data. Looking at the study overall: Relapsing-remitting, secondary progressive and progressive-relapsing multiple sclerosis courses were included. General study findings and limits: Significantly lower normalized Chao1 diversity was seen in multiple sclerosis patients than in controls. TRBV5-6, TRBV5-1 and TRBV20-1 were among four or five TRBV segments more frequent in patients than controls.

Per the germline V gene, CDR1 is SGHVS and CDR2 is FQNEAQ. There are 13 residues in the CDR3. Deletions cut 7 bases from V and 2 bases from J, with 10 bases between. Notes on this clonotype: Its antigen remains unknown.

The authors incorporated unique molecular identifiers into the TCR beta cDNA libraries. MiXCR was run by TCRdb on the PCR reads, yielding one entry per CDR3 protein. The sample has hundreds of thousands of distinct CDR3 sequences, around 27% seen once; the top ten hold 0.5% to 0.6%. The sequenced material came from blood. The sequence was collected from a girl between 5 and 17 years old with multiple sclerosis. The rearrangement links TRBV7-8 to TRBJ2-3; D call uncertain. Here the CDR3 DNA reads TGTGCCAGCACCTTCTCGGACACAGATACGCAGTATTTT. Protein product: CASTFSDTDTQYF.